The clone carrying this T cell receptor beta chain was counted between two and nine times. Its antigen is currently unknown. Method: immunoSEQ multiplex PCR; TCRdb's copy keeps in-frame clones and lacks some. The sample lists over 2,500 clones, around a third occurring once. CDR1 is LNHDA and CDR2 is SQIVND in the germline V gene (reference sequence). CDR3 length equals 19 residues. The germline V and J ends were trimmed by 0 bases and 1 base, with 21 bases remaining between them. The sample belongs to a study of T cells in localized non-small cell lung cancer. Findings and caveats of the study: A median of approximately 50 of the top 100 tumor clones appeared in adjacent lung, which was paired and uninvolved. A raised T cell density in blood coincided with lengthier overall survival. Among the tissues sampled, uninvolved adjacent lung had the highest T cell clonality, above tumor. Multi-region tumor sequencing was not done, so intratumor heterogeneity could not be excluded.

The chain recombines TRBV19 with TRBJ1-1; D might be TRBD1 (5 bases). The input for sequencing was normal lung tissue next to the tumor, taken before any cancer treatment. This clonotype was obtained from a woman between 35 and 70 years old with stage II squamous cell lung carcinoma. CDR3 DNA: TGTGCCAGTAGTATAGACGACCCGGGACGGGTCGGCGGGAACACTGAAGCTTTCTTT. Translating gives CASSIDDPGRVGGNTEAFF.